This TCR beta chain was documented in a study of identical twins. General study findings and limits: In drawing conclusions, the study used cross-sectional statistical analysis and did not follow the same donors.

A template switching step contributed a universal primer site, while unique molecular identifiers were present in the cDNA. TCRdb re-called the 5' RACE reads through MiXCR, storing one row per CDR3 protein. The table records some 250,000 distinct CDR3 sequences, approximately 12% of them present only once. This clonotype was observed many times. Antigen specificity is unknown. These same data were also listed under a study on yellow fever vaccine responses in identical twins.

The receptor was derived from a young woman in good health. The material sequenced was memory (CD45RO+) T cells sorted from blood.

The chain's CDR3 is CASSQGGGTGELFF. CDR3 sequence (DNA): TGCGCCAGCAGCCAGGGGGGGGGTACCGGGGAGCTGTTTTTT. The rearrangement joins TRBV4-3 to TRBJ2-2, with 7 bases fitting TRBD2. Trimming removed 3 bases from V and 5 bases from J; junction bases left unmatched: 3. Germline CDR1 LGHNA, CDR2 YSLEER. The CDR3 is 14 residues long.